One and the same sample provided the 32 T cell receptor beta chains below, sequenced in a study of shared clonotypes between healthy human individuals. The method was immunoSEQ multiplex PCR; TCRdb's version includes in-frame clones alone and lacks a portion of them. The table shows 2 million to 2.5 million clones, with roughly 93% occurring only once. The sample comprised naive CD4+ T cells from PBMCs. Subset specified: CD45RA+ positively selected. The receptors shown here come from a man younger than 35 in good health. Some clones in this sample may be carry-over from other donors' samples.

This chain connects TRBV5-1 to TRBJ1-2, with TRBD1 identical over 9 bases. Looked up from germline, CDR1 is SGHRS and CDR2 is YFSETQ. The CDR3 spans 15 residues. V lost 2 bases, J lost 14 bases, and 16 bases stayed unmatched. CDR3 in amino acids: CASSFDLLRTGVGTF. Here the CDR3 DNA reads TGCGCCAGCAGCTTTGACCTCCTCAGGACAGGGGTGGGGACCTTC.

This clone was recorded only once. The chain joins TRBV28 to TRBJ1-2, with 7 positions matching TRBD1. V trimming: 5 bases; J trimming: 8 bases; junction bases outside the gene matches: 20. Germline V lookup: CDR1 MDHEN, CDR2 SYDVKM. The CDR3 extends over 17 amino acids. The CDR3 loop reads CASSGFTGAIRSHGYTF. CDR3 in DNA: TGTGCCAGCAGTGGGTTCACAGGGGCCATCCGTTCGCACGGCTACACCTTC.

The chain is built from TRBV6-6 and TRBJ1-2; 9 bases line up with TRBD1. V shed 5 bases, J shed 3 bases, and the junction held 7 bases outside the gene matches. Germline CDR1 is MNHNY and CDR2 is SVGAGI (reference sequence). The CDR3 covers 15 residues. The CDR3 spells CASSAYRGLDYGYTF. Here the CDR3 DNA reads TGTGCCAGCAGTGCTTACAGGGGGCTAGACTATGGCTACACCTTC.

The chain links TRBV29-1 to TRBJ2-1; 10 positions agree with TRBD2. This CDR3 region has 14 residues. V gave up 3 bases and J gave up 6 bases; unmatched junction bases: 5. Germline V gives CDR1 SQVTM, CDR2 ANQGSEA. CDR3 protein: CSVESSGRANEQFF. The CDR3 nucleotides are TGCAGCGTTGAGAGCAGCGGGAGGGCCAATGAGCAGTTCTTC.

This chain connects TRBV27 to TRBJ1-5; D uncertain. The V and J ends lost 6 bases and 5 bases respectively, with 11 bases between them. Germline values: CDR1 MNHEY, CDR2 SMNVEV (reference sequence). CDR3 length: 13 amino acids. For the CDR3, the DNA is TGTGCCAGCAGCTTGAGCACCGATCAGCCCCAGCATTTT. Its protein is CASSLSTDQPQHF.

The V call is TRBV5-1, the J call TRBJ2-3; no clear D gene. The CDR3 is 16 residues long. In germline, CDR1 is SGHRS, CDR2 YFSETQ. V was cut by 0 bases and J by 2 bases, with 13 bases left in between. The CDR3 loop reads CASSLGLLGSTDTQYF. CDR3 DNA sequence: TGCGCCAGCAGCTTGGGGCTTTTGGGGTCCACAGATACGCAGTATTTT.

The chain has TRBV2 and TRBJ2-5; D not certain. CDR1 SNHLY and CDR2 FYNNEI come from the germline V gene. V gave up 4 bases and J gave up 0 bases, with 6 bases separating them. This CDR3 region has 13 residues. The CDR3 loop is CASSARDQETQYF. The CDR3 DNA follows: TGTGCCAGCAGTGCCCGAGACCAAGAGACCCAGTACTTC.

The chain joins TRBV25-1 to TRBJ2-2; 10 nucleotides align to TRBD1. The germline CDR1 and CDR2 sequences are MGHDK and SYGVNS. Trimming at V came to 6 bases and at J to 9 bases, leaving 13 bases not matched to a gene. This CDR3 region has 16 residues. The CDR3 nucleotides read TGTGCCAGCAGCCCTACGGGGGACAGGGGATTCCGGGAGCTGTTTTTT. The encoded protein is CASSPTGDRGFRELFF. Together with reference TRBV25-1 and TRBJ2-2, the CDR3 gives the full variable domain: EADIYQTPRYLVIGTGKKITLECSQTMGHDKMYWYQQDPGMELHLIHYSYGVNSTEKGDLSSESTVSRIRTEHFPLTLESARPSHTSQYLCASSPTGDRGFRELFFGEGSRLTVL.

Comments on this clone: The junction does not match germline at one end; this may be a read error. V and J are TRBV5-3 and TRBJ2-5; 7 bases are a match to TRBD2. TRBV5-3 is flagged as an ORF with uncertain function. The CDR3 consists of 9 residues. DNA of the CDR3: TGCACGCGGGGGGAGACCCAGTACTTC. As protein: CTRGETQYF.

The chain links TRBV5-1 to TRBJ2-1; the match to TRBD2 covers 11 bases. The germline CDR1 and CDR2 sequences are SGHRS and YFSETQ. Trimming took 3 bases from V and 4 from J; bases not matched to a gene: 6. CDR3 length: 16 residues. Here the CDR3 reads CASSSLPSGGYNEQFF. CDR3 in DNA: TGCGCCAGCAGCTCCCTGCCTAGCGGGGGGTACAATGAGCAGTTCTTC.

V usage is TRBV4-1 and J usage is TRBJ2-7; D gene unclear. Trimming removed 4 bases at V and 2 bases at J, with 12 bases between. Germline CDR1 is MGHRA and CDR2 is YSYEKL. The CDR3 has 14 amino acids. The CDR3 region has the DNA TGCGCCAGCAGCCCGGTAGGCAGACCCTACGAGCAGTACTTC. Translation gives CASSPVGRPYEQYF.

The gene calls are TRBV7-8 and TRBJ1-4; 8 bases match TRBD1. V shed 4 bases and J 8 bases; nucleotides not matched to a gene: 15. The CDR3 consists of 17 residues. Looked up from germline, CDR1 is SGHVS and CDR2 is FQNEAQ. CDR3 sequence: CASSSAAGGREGEKLFF. The CDR3, as DNA: TGTGCCAGCAGCTCGGCGGCAGGGGGCCGCGAAGGAGAAAAACTGTTTTTT.

A single count supports this clone. The identical CDR3 is also encoded by other nucleotide sequences in the sample. The J gene is TRBJ2-1, the V gene TRBV9, with D hard to call. Germline V gene lookup returns CDR1 SGDLS and CDR2 YYNGEE. V gave up 3 bases and J gave up 0 bases, with 10 bases separating them. This CDR3 spans 15 amino acids. The CDR3: CASSAGPNSYNEQFF. The CDR3 bases are TGTGCCAGCAGCGCCGGGCCAAACTCCTACAATGAGCAGTTCTTC. The variable domain in full, with the rest retrieved from reference TRBV9 and TRBJ2-1, is DSGVTQTPKHLITATGQRVTLRCSPRSGDLSVYWYQQSLDQGLQFLIQYYNGEERAKGNILERFSAQQFPDLHSELNLSSLELGDSALYFCASSAGPNSYNEQFFGPGTRLTVL.

The table lists this clone with a count of one. The V call is TRBV14, the J call TRBJ2-7, with 13 bases aligning to TRBD2. V shed 2 bases, J shed 7 bases, and the junction held 5 bases outside the gene matches. CDR1 SGHDN and CDR2 FVKESK come from the germline V gene. The CDR3 extends over 15 amino acids. CDR3 sequence reads: CASSQTSGRAHEQYF. DNA of the CDR3: TGTGCCAGCAGCCAAACTAGCGGGAGGGCGCATGAGCAGTACTTC.

The gene calls are TRBV7-3 and TRBJ2-6; D not resolved. CDR3 length: 15 residues. From germline, CDR1 is SGHTA and CDR2 FQGTGA. V lost 3 bases, J lost 1 base, and 7 bases lay in between. CDR3 DNA sequence: TGTGCCAGCAGCTTTACGACTTCTGGGGCCAACGTCCTGACTTTC. The encoded protein is CASSFTTSGANVLTF.

The chain links TRBV7-3 to TRBJ2-7, with D possibly TRBD2 on 5 matching bases. The CDR3 runs to 15 residues. Germline V gene sequence: CDR1 SGHTA, CDR2 FQGTGA. V was cut by 5 bases and J by 2 bases, with 16 bases left in between. Here the CDR3 DNA reads TGTGCCAGCAGCCTGGCCGAGGGAAGCGCCTACGAGCAGTACTTC. It specifies CASSLAEGSAYEQYF.

This clone was seen a single time. The chain has TRBV5-4 and TRBJ2-7; the D gene could be TRBD1 or TRBD2 (6 bases each). The V gene's germline CDR1 is SGHNT and CDR2 YYREEE (reference sequence). The CDR3 is 15 amino acids. V shed 0 bases and J shed 1 base, with 11 bases lying between them. The CDR3 reads CASSLGGGQSYEQYF. DNA of the CDR3: TGTGCCAGCAGCTTGGGTGGGGGGCAATCCTACGAGCAGTACTTC.

This chain links TRBV28 with TRBJ1-2; 9 bases are shared with TRBD1. CDR1 and CDR2 (germline): MDHEN, SYDVKM. The CDR3 sequence is 12 residues long. V was clipped by 4 bases and J by 13 bases; unmatched bases: 7. DNA for the CDR3: TGTGCCAGCAGTTGGCCGACAGGGGGGGCCACCTTC. Encoded protein: CASSWPTGGATF.

V and J are TRBV2 and TRBJ2-2, with D hard to call. CDR1 is SNHLY, CDR2 FYNNEI, per germline. V gave up 4 bases and J gave up 6 bases, with 6 bases separating them. The CDR3 consists of 12 residues. The CDR3 sequence is CASSVESGELFF. CDR3 bases: TGTGCCAGCAGTGTAGAGTCCGGGGAGCTGTTTTTT.

CDR3 sequence reads: CASTSRSSTDTQYF. Here the CDR3 DNA reads TGTGCCAGCACTTCGAGAAGTAGCACAGATACGCAGTATTTT. The gene calls are TRBV7-8 and TRBJ2-3; D not resolved. V was pared by 7 bases and J by 0 bases, with 11 bases between. Per germline, CDR1 SGHVS and CDR2 FQNEAQ. The CDR3 length is 14 residues.

The V and J genes are TRBV6-5 and TRBJ1-1; D unresolved. Trimming took 0 bases from V and 2 from J, leaving 10 bases between them. The germline V gene has CDR1 MNHEY and CDR2 SVGAGI. The CDR3 covers 15 residues. CDR3 sequence reads: CASSYSGQVNTEAFF. The CDR3 DNA is TGTGCCAGCAGTTACTCCGGGCAGGTAAACACTGAAGCTTTCTTT.

The chain links TRBV2 to TRBJ1-2; the match to TRBD1 covers 7 bases. This CDR3 is built from 16 residues. The trim removed 6 bases at V and 5 bases at J, leaving 15 bases unmatched. In germline, CDR1 is SNHLY, CDR2 FYNNEI. CDR3 sequence reads: CASSEQGGTVRYGYTF. Written as DNA, the CDR3 is TGTGCCAGCAGCGAACAAGGGGGGACAGTGCGTTATGGCTACACCTTC.

As to this clone: The same CDR3 is also encoded by other DNA sequences in this sample. The chain has TRBV6-1 and TRBJ2-7; 14 bases map to TRBD2. This CDR3 has 15 amino acids. The V and J ends lost 6 bases and 3 bases, in that order; junction bases with no gene match: 4. In germline, CDR1 is MNHNS, CDR2 SASEGT. The chain's CDR3 is CASSAGTSGSYEQYF. DNA for the CDR3: TGTGCCAGCAGCGCCGGGACTAGCGGGAGCTACGAGCAGTACTTC.

The chain has TRBV6-1 and TRBJ1-2; D is ambiguous. The germline V gene has CDR1 MNHNS and CDR2 SASEGT. The V and J ends lost 0 bases and 5 bases respectively, with 7 bases between them. CDR3 length: 13 amino acids. CDR3 DNA sequence: TGTGCCAGCAGTGAAGCGTCCGGATATGGCTACACCTTC. Translation: CASSEASGYGYTF.

The V gene is TRBV6-5, the J gene TRBJ1-5, with D maybe TRBD1 (5 bases). Germline V gene lookup returns CDR1 MNHEY and CDR2 SVGAGI. Between the trimmed V and J ends, which lost 2 bases and 9 bases, there was a span of 14 bases. The CDR3 contains 14 residues. The CDR3 DNA follows: TGTGCCAGCAGTTACGCAGCCTCCCAGGGGCCCCAGCATTTT. Translating it yields CASSYAASQGPQHF.

The gene calls are TRBV6-4 and TRBJ2-1, with D tentatively TRBD2 (6 bases). Germline loops: CDR1 MRHNA, CDR2 SNTAGT. This CDR3 has 14 residues. V lost 5 bases to trimming and J lost 0 bases, with 8 bases between them. The CDR3 region is CASSPGGSYNEQFF. The DNA for the CDR3 is TGTGCCAGCAGTCCCGGGGGCTCCTACAATGAGCAGTTCTTC.

The chain links TRBV7-2 to TRBJ1-1; TRBD1 matches at 9 bases. V lost 5 bases, J lost 6 bases, and 7 bases stayed unmatched. The CDR3 length is 14 residues. Germline CDR1 is SGHTA and CDR2 is FQGNSA. CDR3 sequence: CASSPDRGRPEAFF. The CDR3 DNA is TGTGCCAGCAGCCCCGACAGGGGGAGGCCTGAAGCTTTCTTT. The full variable domain, completed using reference TRBV7-2 and TRBJ1-1, is GAGVSQSPSNKVTEKGKDVELRCDPISGHTALYWYRQSLGQGLEFLIYFQGNSAPDKSGLPSDRFSAERTGGSVSTLTIQRTQQEDSAVYLCASSPDRGRPEAFFGQGTRLTVV.

V and J are TRBV28 and TRBJ1-4, with TRBD1 matching 7 bases. Germline values: CDR1 MDHEN, CDR2 SYDVKM. Trimming cost V 4 bases and J 3 bases; bases outside gene matches: 5. This CDR3 contains 15 residues. The CDR3 DNA reads TGTGCCAGCAGTTCCCCACAGGGGCCTAATGAAAAACTGTTTTTT. This translates into CASSSPQGPNEKLFF.

The chain is built from TRBV11-2 and TRBJ1-3; D ambiguous. CDR1 and CDR2 from the germline V gene are SGHAT and FQNNGV. The CDR3 is 14 amino acids. The V and J ends lost 1 base and 4 bases respectively, with 8 bases between them. CDR3 sequence (DNA): TGTGCCAGCAGCTTAGGGTCTGTCGGAAACACCATATATTTT. Translating it yields CASSLGSVGNTIYF.

The chain couples TRBV25-1 to TRBJ2-5; no firm D call. CDR3 size: 11 residues. Germline CDR1 reads MGHDK; CDR2 reads SYGVNS. V lost 3 bases and J 6 bases, leaving 5 bases between the germline ends. The CDR3 bases are TGTGCCAGCAGTGATTATCAGACCCAGTACTTC. It codes for CASSDYQTQYF.

The CDR3 region has the DNA TGTGCCAGCAGCCCCCGGGTCCTCGTGGACTTCCCGCCGGGAAACAATGAGCAGTTCTTC. Its protein is CASSPRVLVDFPPGNNEQFF. V is TRBV9 and J is TRBJ2-1, with a weak D call TRBD2 (5 bases). The length of the CDR3 is 20 residues. V gave up 4 bases and J gave up 5 bases, with 31 bases separating them. Germline V gives CDR1 SGDLS, CDR2 YYNGEE.

The chain combines TRBV9 with TRBJ2-1; no clear D gene. The V gene lost 0 bases and the J gene lost 4 bases, with 17 bases spanning the gap. The CDR3 has 17 residues. Germline V gene sequence: CDR1 SGDLS, CDR2 YYNGEE. The CDR3 is CASSVGVATISYNEQFF. The CDR3 coding sequence is TGTGCCAGCAGCGTAGGGGTAGCTACCATCTCGTACAATGAGCAGTTCTTC.